A selection of T cell receptor beta chains follows, all from one sample in a study of cytomegalovirus exposure and HLA in healthy donors. Here immunoSEQ multiplex PCR was the method, and the copy in TCRdb shows in-frame clones only, minus some. The sample includes approximately 150,000 clones, about 88% seen only once; the top ten take around 2.5%. The sequencing sample was made of PBMCs. The origin of the receptors is a man between 25 and 39 years old in good health and CMV-seropositive. The CDR3 runs from the conserved cysteine through the conserved F or W. A D gene is named only where the DNA matches it firmly. Size tells how often a clone was seen (once, few, many) or the class of an expanded clone, and some rows leave it out.

TRBV19,TRBD1,TRBJ1-5,NA,CASRGTGGIFQPQHF,TGTGCCAGTAGAGGGACAGGGGGAATTTTTCAGCCCCAGCATTTT
TRBV2,TRBD1,TRBJ2-3,NA,CASSQGTGAFRTDTQYF,TGTGCCAGCAGTCAAGGGACAGGGGCATTTCGCACAGATACGCAGTATTTT
TRBV5-5,NA,TRBJ2-1,NA,CASSLELAFYNEQFF,TGTGCCAGCAGCTTGGAACTAGCATTTTACAATGAGCAGTTCTTC
TRBV6-5,TRBD1,TRBJ2-3,NA,CASSRDRGADTQYF,TGTGCCAGCAGCCGGGACAGGGGTGCAGATACGCAGTATTTT
TRBV13,TRBD2,TRBJ2-2,NA,CASSLGLAGGNTGELFF,TGTGCCAGCAGCCTCGGACTAGCGGGAGGTAACACCGGGGAGCTGTTTTTT
TRBV7-2,TRBD2,TRBJ2-7,NA,CASGGGSYEQYF,TGTGCCAGCGGGGGGGGTTCCTACGAGCAGTACTTC
TRBV11-3,NA,TRBJ1-2,once,CASSGGGSSYGYTF,TGTGCCAGCAGTGGCGGGGGCAGCTCCTATGGCTACACCTTC
TRBV4-3,NA,TRBJ2-7,NA,CASSQDKLKTYEQYF,TGCGCCAGCAGCCAAGATAAACTAAAAACCTACGAGCAGTACTTC
TRBV10-2,NA,TRBJ2-2,few,CASTFGRTATGELFF,TGCGCCAGCACCTTCGGGAGAACTGCCACCGGGGAGCTGTTTTTT
TRBV5-1,NA,TRBJ1-3,NA,CASSSRQVWGNTIYF,TGCGCCAGCAGCTCCAGACAGGTCTGGGGAAACACCATATATTTT
TRBV10-3,NA,TRBJ1-5,NA,CAIRPGPESNQPQHF,TGTGCCATCAGGCCGGGTCCTGAGAGCAATCAGCCCCAGCATTTT
TRBV29-1,TRBD1,TRBJ2-3,NA,CSVRDSSTDTQYF,TGCAGCGTCCGGGACAGTAGCACAGATACGCAGTATTTT